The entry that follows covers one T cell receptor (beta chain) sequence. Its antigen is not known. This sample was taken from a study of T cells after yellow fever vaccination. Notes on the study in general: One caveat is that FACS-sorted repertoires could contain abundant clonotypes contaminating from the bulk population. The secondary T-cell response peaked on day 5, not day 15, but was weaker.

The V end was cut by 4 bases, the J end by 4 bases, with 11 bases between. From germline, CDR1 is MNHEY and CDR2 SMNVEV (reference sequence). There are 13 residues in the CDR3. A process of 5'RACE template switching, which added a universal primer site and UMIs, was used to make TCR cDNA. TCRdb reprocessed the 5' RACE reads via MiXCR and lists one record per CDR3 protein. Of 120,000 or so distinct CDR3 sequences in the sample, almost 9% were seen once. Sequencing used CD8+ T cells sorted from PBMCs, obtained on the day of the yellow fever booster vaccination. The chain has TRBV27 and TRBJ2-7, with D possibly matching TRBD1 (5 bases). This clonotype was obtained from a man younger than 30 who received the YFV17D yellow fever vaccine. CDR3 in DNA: TGTGCCAGCAGTTATAGTCAGGGTTACGAGCAGTACTTC. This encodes CASSYSQGYEQYF.